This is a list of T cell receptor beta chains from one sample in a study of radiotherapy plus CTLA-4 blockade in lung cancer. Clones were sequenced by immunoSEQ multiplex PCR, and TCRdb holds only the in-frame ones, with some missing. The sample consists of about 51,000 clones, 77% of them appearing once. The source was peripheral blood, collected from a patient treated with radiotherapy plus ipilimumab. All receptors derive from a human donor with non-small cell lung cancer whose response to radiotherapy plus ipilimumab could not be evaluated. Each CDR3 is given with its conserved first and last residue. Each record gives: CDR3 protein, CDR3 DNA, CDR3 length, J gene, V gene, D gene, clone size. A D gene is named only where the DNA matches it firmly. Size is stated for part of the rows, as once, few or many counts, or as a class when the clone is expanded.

cdr3_aa: CASSPRTPNSPLHF
cdr3_nt: TGTGCCAGCAGTCCCCGGACACCAAATTCACCCCTCCACTTT
cdr3_length: 14
j_call: TRBJ1-6
v_call: TRBV28
d_call: NA
clone_size: NA

cdr3_aa: CASRSGLAARTDTQYF
cdr3_nt: TGTGCAAGTCGCTCGGGACTAGCGGCGCGCACAGATACGCAGTATTTT
cdr3_length: 16
j_call: TRBJ2-3
v_call: TRBV12-2
d_call: NA
clone_size: NA

cdr3_aa: CASSLAGNQETQYF
cdr3_nt: TGCGCCAGCAGCTTGGCCGGGAACCAAGAGACCCAGTACTTC
cdr3_length: 14
j_call: TRBJ2-5
v_call: TRBV5-1
d_call: NA
clone_size: NA

cdr3_aa: CASSSADTQYF
cdr3_nt: TGTGCCAGCAGCTCAGCAGATACGCAGTATTTT
cdr3_length: 11
j_call: TRBJ2-3
v_call: TRBV7-2
d_call: NA
clone_size: NA

cdr3_aa: CASSQDRGTGRFYEQYF
cdr3_nt: TGTGCCAGCAGCCAAGATCGTGGGACAGGAAGATTCTACGAGCAGTACTTC
cdr3_length: 17
j_call: TRBJ2-7
v_call: TRBV14
d_call: TRBD1
clone_size: NA

cdr3_aa: CASSQGQFGSYEQYF
cdr3_nt: TGCGCCAGCAGCCAAGGACAATTTGGGTCCTACGAGCAGTACTTC
cdr3_length: 15
j_call: TRBJ2-7
v_call: TRBV4-1
d_call: NA
clone_size: NA

cdr3_aa: CASSQDWGRPDQPQHF
cdr3_nt: TGCGCCAGCAGCCAAGATTGGGGCAGGCCGGATCAGCCCCAGCATTTT
cdr3_length: 16
j_call: TRBJ1-5
v_call: TRBV4-3
d_call: NA
clone_size: NA

cdr3_aa: CASSQDGQGAAKNIQYF
cdr3_nt: TGCGCCAGCAGCCAAGATGGGCAGGGTGCGGCCAAAAACATTCAGTACTTC
cdr3_length: 17
j_call: TRBJ2-4
v_call: TRBV4-3
d_call: NA
clone_size: NA

cdr3_aa: CASSRVRGLSTDTQYF
cdr3_nt: TGTGCCAGCAGCCGCGTGCGGGGGCTTAGCACAGATACGCAGTATTTT
cdr3_length: 16
j_call: TRBJ2-3
v_call: TRBV4-2
d_call: NA
clone_size: NA

cdr3_aa: CASSYSTELSGNTIYF
cdr3_nt: TGTGCCAGCAGTTACTCGACAGAACTCTCTGGAAACACCATATATTTT
cdr3_length: 16
j_call: TRBJ1-3
v_call: TRBV6-6
d_call: NA
clone_size: NA

cdr3_aa: CASSEQGSGYTF
cdr3_nt: TGTGCCAGCAGTGAACAGGGTAGTGGCTACACCTTC
cdr3_length: 12
j_call: TRBJ1-2
v_call: TRBV2
d_call: NA
clone_size: NA

cdr3_aa: CSTGLQGTQYF
cdr3_nt: TGCAGCACTGGACTACAAGGGACCCAGTACTTC
cdr3_length: 11
j_call: TRBJ2-5
v_call: TRBV29-1
d_call: NA
clone_size: NA

cdr3_aa: CASSRGQNSYEQYF
cdr3_nt: TGTGCCAGCAGCCGCGGACAAAACTCCTACGAGCAGTACTTC
cdr3_length: 14
j_call: TRBJ2-7
v_call: TRBV5-4
d_call: NA
clone_size: NA

cdr3_aa: CASSRGNAGELFF
cdr3_nt: TGTGCCAGCAGCCGGGGGAACGCCGGGGAGCTGTTTTTT
cdr3_length: 13
j_call: TRBJ2-2
v_call: TRBV6-4
d_call: NA
clone_size: few

cdr3_aa: CASSSVGTGNTEAFF
cdr3_nt: TGTGCCAGCAGCTCAGTAGGGACAGGGAACACTGAAGCTTTCTTT
cdr3_length: 15
j_call: TRBJ1-1
v_call: TRBV7-2
d_call: TRBD1
clone_size: few

cdr3_aa: CASSFQGIGYTEAFF
cdr3_nt: TGTGCCAGTAGTTTCCAGGGGATTGGGTACACTGAAGCTTTCTTT
cdr3_length: 15
j_call: TRBJ1-1
v_call: TRBV19
d_call: NA
clone_size: NA

cdr3_aa: CASSQELQSYQPQHF
cdr3_nt: TGTGCCAGCAGCCAAGAGCTCCAGTCCTATCAGCCCCAGCATTTT
cdr3_length: 15
j_call: TRBJ1-5
v_call: TRBV4-2
d_call: NA
clone_size: NA

cdr3_aa: CASSFNDRGGYTF
cdr3_nt: TGTGCCAGCAGCTTTAATGACAGGGGTGGCTACACCTTC
cdr3_length: 13
j_call: TRBJ1-2
v_call: TRBV7-9
d_call: TRBD1
clone_size: few

cdr3_aa: CASSLTGNTEAFF
cdr3_nt: TGCGCCAGCAGCTTGACAGGGAACACTGAAGCTTTCTTT
cdr3_length: 13
j_call: TRBJ1-1
v_call: TRBV5-1
d_call: NA
clone_size: NA

cdr3_aa: CASSQVGAYSGNTIYF
cdr3_nt: TGTGCCAGCAGCCAAGTAGGAGCCTACTCTGGAAACACCATATATTTT
cdr3_length: 16
j_call: TRBJ1-3
v_call: TRBV4-2
d_call: NA
clone_size: NA

cdr3_aa: CASSQGVSYGYTF
cdr3_nt: TGCGCCAGCAGCCAAGGAGTAAGTTATGGCTACACCTTC
cdr3_length: 13
j_call: TRBJ1-2
v_call: TRBV4-3
d_call: NA
clone_size: NA

cdr3_aa: CASSGTGGPSGPQHF
cdr3_nt: TGTGCCAGCAGCGGGACGGGGGGGCCCTCGGGGCCCCAGCATTTT
cdr3_length: 15
j_call: TRBJ1-5
v_call: TRBV2
d_call: NA
clone_size: NA

cdr3_aa: CASSWGGLSGNTIYF
cdr3_nt: TGTGCCAGCAGCTGGGGGGGACTCTCTGGAAACACCATATATTTT
cdr3_length: 15
j_call: TRBJ1-3
v_call: TRBV28
d_call: NA
clone_size: NA

cdr3_aa: CASSLAGGGLAGNEQFF
cdr3_nt: TGTGCCAGCAGCTTAGCGGGCGGTGGCCTAGCGGGAAATGAGCAGTTCTTC
cdr3_length: 17
j_call: TRBJ2-1
v_call: TRBV7-9
d_call: TRBD2
clone_size: NA

cdr3_aa: CASNSSYNEQFF
cdr3_nt: TGTGCCAGCAATTCTTCCTACAATGAGCAGTTCTTC
cdr3_length: 12
j_call: TRBJ2-1
v_call: TRBV27
d_call: NA
clone_size: NA

cdr3_aa: CSTSSSADTQYF
cdr3_nt: TGCAGCACTAGCAGTTCGGCAGATACGCAGTATTTT
cdr3_length: 12
j_call: TRBJ2-3
v_call: TRBV29-1
d_call: NA
clone_size: NA

cdr3_aa: CASSFVTGLGVGTEAFF
cdr3_nt: TGTGCCAGCAGCTTTGTGACAGGGTTGGGTGTGGGCACTGAAGCTTTCTTT
cdr3_length: 17
j_call: TRBJ1-1
v_call: TRBV7-8
d_call: TRBD1
clone_size: NA

cdr3_aa: CAWSRGVWGTENTEAFF
cdr3_nt: TGTGCCTGGAGTCGAGGCGTATGGGGGACAGAGAACACTGAAGCTTTCTTT
cdr3_length: 17
j_call: TRBJ1-1
v_call: TRBV30
d_call: TRBD1
clone_size: NA

cdr3_aa: CASSEGGAGVRRDEQFF
cdr3_nt: TGTGCCAGCAGTGAAGGTGGAGCGGGGGTCCGTCGGGATGAGCAGTTCTTC
cdr3_length: 17
j_call: TRBJ2-1
v_call: TRBV2
d_call: TRBD2
clone_size: NA

cdr3_aa: CASSYGQSDQPQHF
cdr3_nt: TGTGCCAGCAGCTATGGACAGTCGGATCAGCCCCAGCATTTT
cdr3_length: 14
j_call: TRBJ1-5
v_call: TRBV5-4
d_call: NA
clone_size: NA

cdr3_aa: CASSVVPSGGTKDTQYF
cdr3_nt: TGTGCCAGCAGCGTAGTCCCTAGCGGGGGGACAAAGGATACGCAGTATTTT
cdr3_length: 17
j_call: TRBJ2-3
v_call: TRBV9
d_call: TRBD2
clone_size: NA

cdr3_aa: CASSLERVGGGYTF
cdr3_nt: TGCGCCAGCAGCTTGGAACGGGTGGGTGGAGGCTACACCTTC
cdr3_length: 14
j_call: TRBJ1-2
v_call: TRBV5-1
d_call: NA
clone_size: NA

cdr3_aa: CASSPIDRGTQQQYF
cdr3_nt: TGTGCCAGTAGTCCCATCGACAGGGGCACCCAGCAGCAGTACTTC
cdr3_length: 15
j_call: TRBJ2-7
v_call: TRBV19
d_call: TRBD1
clone_size: once

cdr3_aa: CASRGTGRGLSSYEQYF
cdr3_nt: TGTGCCAGCAGAGGGACAGGGAGGGGGCTAAGCTCCTACGAGCAGTACTTC
cdr3_length: 17
j_call: TRBJ2-7
v_call: TRBV28
d_call: TRBD1
clone_size: once

cdr3_aa: CASSLDQNTEAFF
cdr3_nt: TGTGCCAGCAGCTTAGATCAGAACACTGAAGCTTTCTTT
cdr3_length: 13
j_call: TRBJ1-1
v_call: TRBV7-6
d_call: NA
clone_size: NA

cdr3_aa: CASSPRTSGSGSEQFF
cdr3_nt: TGTGCCAGCAGTCCCCGGACTAGCGGGAGTGGGAGTGAGCAGTTCTTC
cdr3_length: 16
j_call: TRBJ2-1
v_call: TRBV27
d_call: TRBD2
clone_size: few

cdr3_aa: CASNTGRSNQPQHF
cdr3_nt: TGTGCCAGCAATACAGGGCGAAGCAATCAGCCCCAGCATTTT
cdr3_length: 14
j_call: TRBJ1-5
v_call: TRBV28
d_call: NA
clone_size: once

cdr3_aa: CASESGGATDTQYF
cdr3_nt: TGCGCCAGCGAAAGCGGGGGGGCGACAGATACGCAGTATTTT
cdr3_length: 14
j_call: TRBJ2-3
v_call: TRBV5-1
d_call: TRBD2
clone_size: NA

cdr3_aa: CSVVDGIQETQYF
cdr3_nt: TGCAGCGTGGTGGACGGGATCCAAGAGACCCAGTACTTC
cdr3_length: 13
j_call: TRBJ2-5
v_call: TRBV29-1
d_call: NA
clone_size: NA

cdr3_aa: CASSPEARVAGGSYNEQFF
cdr3_nt: TGTGCCAGCAGCCCAGAAGCACGGGTAGCGGGAGGCTCCTACAATGAGCAGTTCTTC
cdr3_length: 19
j_call: TRBJ2-1
v_call: TRBV13
d_call: TRBD2
clone_size: NA

cdr3_aa: CASSLWGTGGYQETQYF
cdr3_nt: TGTGCCAGTAGCTTATGGGGGACAGGGGGCTACCAAGAGACCCAGTACTTC
cdr3_length: 17
j_call: TRBJ2-5
v_call: TRBV13
d_call: TRBD1
clone_size: NA

cdr3_aa: CASSLNGGWEQYF
cdr3_nt: TGTGCCAGCAGTCTCAACGGGGGTTGGGAGCAGTACTTC
cdr3_length: 13
j_call: TRBJ2-7
v_call: TRBV6-6
d_call: NA
clone_size: NA

cdr3_aa: CASSRRTANTGELFF
cdr3_nt: TGTGCCAGCAGCCGGAGGACGGCGAACACCGGGGAGCTGTTTTTT
cdr3_length: 15
j_call: TRBJ2-2
v_call: TRBV28
d_call: NA
clone_size: NA

cdr3_aa: CASSPLLDRNYGYTF
cdr3_nt: TGTGCCAGCTCACCTCTCCTAGACAGGAACTATGGCTACACCTTC
cdr3_length: 15
j_call: TRBJ1-2
v_call: TRBV18
d_call: NA
clone_size: few

cdr3_aa: CASSLWSRGNEKLFF
cdr3_nt: TGTGCCAGCAGCTTGTGGTCCAGGGGAAATGAAAAACTGTTTTTT
cdr3_length: 15
j_call: TRBJ1-4
v_call: TRBV5-4
d_call: NA
clone_size: NA

cdr3_aa: CASSTPWGDSNQPQHF
cdr3_nt: TGTGCCAGCAGTACACCCTGGGGGGATAGCAATCAGCCCCAGCATTTT
cdr3_length: 16
j_call: TRBJ1-5
v_call: TRBV28
d_call: NA
clone_size: once

cdr3_aa: CASSQISVSYNEQFF
cdr3_nt: TGTGCCAGCAGCCAGATTAGCGTCTCCTACAATGAGCAGTTCTTC
cdr3_length: 15
j_call: TRBJ2-1
v_call: TRBV7-2
d_call: NA
clone_size: NA

cdr3_aa: CASSAGRGRPEAFF
cdr3_nt: TGCGCCAGCAGCGCAGGGCGCGGACGCCCTGAAGCTTTCTTT
cdr3_length: 14
j_call: TRBJ1-1
v_call: TRBV5-1
d_call: NA
clone_size: NA

cdr3_aa: CASTDRAGGSDTQYF
cdr3_nt: TGTGCCAGCACAGACAGGGCCGGAGGTTCCGATACGCAGTATTTT
cdr3_length: 15
j_call: TRBJ2-3
v_call: TRBV18
d_call: TRBD1
clone_size: NA

cdr3_aa: CASSPSGQGATGELFF
cdr3_nt: TGTGCCAGCAGCCCGTCGGGACAGGGGGCAACCGGGGAGCTGTTTTTT
cdr3_length: 16
j_call: TRBJ2-2
v_call: TRBV5-4
d_call: TRBD1
clone_size: NA

cdr3_aa: CASSLLLGDRGSYEQYF
cdr3_nt: TGTGCCAGCAGTTTACTTCTAGGGGACAGGGGGTCCTACGAGCAGTACTTC
cdr3_length: 17
j_call: TRBJ2-7
v_call: TRBV27
d_call: TRBD1
clone_size: NA

cdr3_aa: CASRSVAGGRNEQFF
cdr3_nt: TGTGCCAGCAGATCAGTAGCGGGAGGTAGGAATGAGCAGTTCTTC
cdr3_length: 15
j_call: TRBJ2-1
v_call: TRBV6-5
d_call: TRBD2
clone_size: NA

cdr3_aa: CASSSMPALSGNTIYF
cdr3_nt: TGTGCCAGCAGCTCCATGCCAGCGTTATCTGGAAACACCATATATTTT
cdr3_length: 16
j_call: TRBJ1-3
v_call: TRBV7-2
d_call: NA
clone_size: NA

cdr3_aa: CASSLGQQNYGYTF
cdr3_nt: TGTGCCAGCAGTTTAGGACAGCAAAACTATGGCTACACCTTC
cdr3_length: 14
j_call: TRBJ1-2
v_call: TRBV28
d_call: NA
clone_size: NA

cdr3_aa: CASSLGSPPDTQYF
cdr3_nt: TGTGCCAGCAGCTTGGGGAGCCCCCCAGATACGCAGTATTTT
cdr3_length: 14
j_call: TRBJ2-3
v_call: TRBV7-6
d_call: NA
clone_size: NA

cdr3_aa: CASSPTRDSGTNEKLFF
cdr3_nt: TGTGCCAGCTCACCGACCCGGGACAGCGGAACTAATGAAAAACTGTTTTTT
cdr3_length: 17
j_call: TRBJ1-4
v_call: TRBV18
d_call: TRBD1
clone_size: few

cdr3_aa: CASRNPGGLYYGYTF
cdr3_nt: TGTGCCAGCAGGAACCCGGGGGGTTTGTACTATGGCTACACCTTC
cdr3_length: 15
j_call: TRBJ1-2
v_call: TRBV28
d_call: NA
clone_size: NA

cdr3_aa: CASSLAINTGELFF
cdr3_nt: TGCGCCAGCAGCTTGGCCATCAACACCGGGGAGCTGTTTTTT
cdr3_length: 14
j_call: TRBJ2-2
v_call: TRBV5-1
d_call: NA
clone_size: NA

cdr3_aa: CASRAKLAGGYNEQFF
cdr3_nt: TGTGCCAGCAGAGCGAAACTAGCGGGGGGCTACAATGAGCAGTTCTTC
cdr3_length: 16
j_call: TRBJ2-1
v_call: TRBV2
d_call: TRBD2
clone_size: NA